The 19 T cell receptor beta chains given below trace back to one sample, sequenced in a study of blood T cell repertoires in COVID-19. Using immunoSEQ multiplex PCR, the repertoire was profiled, and TCRdb retains in-frame clones only, with some absent. The table lists about 200,000 clones, about 77% of them singletons. Sequencing was done on a sample of PBMCs or T cells enriched from blood (not recorded which). The source of these receptors is a woman between 45 and 65 years old with acute COVID-19.

The rearrangement uses TRBV19 and TRBJ1-2, with D hard to call. Germline lookup yields CDR1 LNHDA and CDR2 SQIVND (reference sequence). V lost 6 bases and J 0 bases, leaving 5 bases between the germline ends. The CDR3 runs 12 residues. Here the CDR3 reads CASRAPNYGYTF. CDR3 coding DNA: TGTGCCAGTAGAGCTCCTAACTATGGCTACACCTTC.

This sequence joins TRBV5-5 and TRBJ1-2, with 8 bases that match TRBD1. This CDR3 spans 14 amino acids. V shed 0 bases, J shed 8 bases, and the junction held 6 bases outside the gene matches. Germline loops: CDR1 SGHKS, CDR2 YYEKEE (reference sequence). The CDR3 nucleotides are TGTGCCAGCAGCTTGGGACAGGGGCAAGGGGGCTACACCTTC. Its translation is CASSLGQGQGGYTF.

This clone was observed a handful of times. This rearrangement joins TRBV7-2 to TRBJ1-3; 7 bases match TRBD1. V gave up 1 base and J gave up 4 bases; unmatched junction bases: 4. This CDR3 spans 15 amino acids. The germline V gene has CDR1 SGHTA and CDR2 FQGNSA. CDR3 sequence (DNA): TGTGCCAGCAGCTTAGTGGCAGGGGGAGGAAACACCATATATTTT. It is translated as CASSLVAGGGNTIYF.

V and J are TRBV6-4 and TRBJ2-3; 7 bases align to TRBD2. CDR1 and CDR2 from the germline V gene are MRHNA and SNTAGT. V lost 3 bases, J lost 2 bases, and 5 bases stayed unmatched. This CDR3 comprises 15 residues. For the CDR3, the DNA is TGTGCCAGCAGTGAAATCCGGGGGGACACAGATACGCAGTATTTT. This translates into CASSEIRGDTDTQYF.

V usage is TRBV6-6 and J usage is TRBJ1-1, with TRBD1 matching over 7 bases. The junction had 13 bases not matched to a gene; V was cut back by 8 bases and J by 1 base. The length of the CDR3 is 16 residues. CDR1 and CDR2 from the germline V gene are MNHNY and SVGAGI (reference sequence). CDR3 nucleotides: TGTGCCAGCGGAAAACAGGGGACAAGGGCGAACACTGAAGCTTTCTTT. Its protein product is CASGKQGTRANTEAFF.

This clone has just one count. Compared with germline, one end of the junction differs, possibly owing to a read error. Other DNA sequences of this sample code for an identical CDR3. V gene TRBV19 combines with J gene TRBJ1-6; D is uncertain. CDR1 is LNHDA and CDR2 is SQIVND in the germline V gene (reference sequence). The CDR3 runs to 17 residues. CDR3 protein: CASSIYRLSSYNSPLHF. The CDR3, as DNA: TGTGCTAGTAGTATTTATCGACTGAGCTCCTATAATTCACCCCTCCACTTT.

This rearrangement joins TRBV19 to TRBJ2-3; TRBD2 might be the D (6 bases). Germline-derived CDR1 and CDR2 are LNHDA and SQIVND (reference sequence). Trimming took 2 bases from V and 5 from J, leaving 20 bases between them. CDR3 length: 17 amino acids. The CDR3 DNA is TGTGCCAGTAGTATAAGTCGAGAGGACTATCGTTTAGATACGCAGTATTTT. Protein sequence: CASSISREDYRLDTQYF.

The chain combines TRBV27 with TRBJ1-1; a weak D match, TRBD1 (5 bases). Trimming pared 5 bases from V and 0 bases from J, leaving 13 bases between. CDR1 MNHEY and CDR2 SMNVEV come from the germline V gene (reference sequence). The CDR3 totals 15 residues. In DNA form, the CDR3 reads TGTGCCAGCAGTCCCAGGGAGGACTTGAACACTGAAGCTTTCTTT. It is translated as CASSPREDLNTEAFF.

The chain uses TRBV7-8 and TRBJ2-5, with 7 positions matching TRBD1. V dropped 4 bases and J dropped 2; count of bases not matched to a gene: 7. The CDR3 is 15 amino acids. Germline V gene lookup returns CDR1 SGHVS and CDR2 FQNEAQ. Written as DNA, the CDR3 is TGTGCCAGCAGCTCCGCCGGGACAGAGCAAGAGACCCAGTACTTC. As protein: CASSSAGTEQETQYF.

The chain combines TRBV7-9 with TRBJ1-6, with TRBD1 matching 7 bases. V gave up 1 base and J gave up 5 bases; unmatched junction bases: 2. Germline CDR1 is SEHNR and CDR2 is FQNEAQ (reference sequence). This CDR3 spans 15 amino acids. CDR3 DNA: TGTGCCAGCAGCTTAGAGGGGGCCCATAATTCACCCCTCCACTTT. Amino acids: CASSLEGAHNSPLHF.

The rearrangement joins TRBV3-1 (or the pseudogene TRBV3-2) to TRBJ1-1; no definite D call. Trimming took 2 bases from V and 7 from J, leaving 14 bases between them. CDR1 and CDR2 (germline): LGHDT, YNNKEL (reference sequence). The CDR3 runs 14 residues. The chain's CDR3 is CASSQPSARGEAFF. The CDR3 nucleotides are TGTGCCAGCAGCCAACCCTCCGCACGGGGTGAAGCTTTCTTT.

The V and J genes are TRBV30 and TRBJ1-2; no firm D call. Germline V gene data show CDR1 as GTSNPN and CDR2 as SVGIG (reference sequence). The CDR3 is 16 residues long. The V end was cut by 5 bases, the J end by 5 bases, with 24 bases between. The CDR3 region is CAWAPGGRGPRYGYTF. CDR3 nucleotides: TGTGCCTGGGCCCCGGGCGGGAGAGGGCCGAGATATGGCTACACCTTC.

The chain carries TRBV6-5 and TRBJ2-4, with 9 bases identical to TRBD1. The CDR3 is 14 residues long. In germline, CDR1 is MNHEY, CDR2 SVGAGI. Trimming removed 5 bases from V and 6 bases from J; junction bases left unmatched: 5. CDR3 coding DNA: TGTGCCAGCAGTCTCCGGGACAGGGTAAACATTCAGTACTTC. It yields the protein CASSLRDRVNIQYF.

The chain is built from TRBV11-3 and TRBJ2-1, with TRBD2 matching 14 bases. The germline V gene encodes CDR1 SGHNT and CDR2 YENEEA. V lost 5 bases and J lost 3; bases outside the gene matches: 6. The CDR3 runs to 17 residues. Here the CDR3 reads CASSPGTSGGLYNEQFF. Here the CDR3 DNA reads TGTGCCAGCAGCCCCGGGACTAGCGGGGGACTCTACAATGAGCAGTTCTTC.

The rearrangement uses TRBV12-1 and TRBJ2-7; the tabulated D call, TRBD1, remains unverified against the DNA. TRBV12-1 is described as a pseudogene. The CDR3 consists of 15 residues. CDR3 in amino acids: CASSLDRGNSYEQYV. The CDR3 region has the DNA TGTGCCAGCAGCTTAGACAGGGGGAACTCCTACGAGCAGTACGTC.

On this clone: Given a much more abundant clone one base away, this may be a read error. V usage is TRBV4-2 and J usage is TRBJ1-1; 7 bases align to TRBD1. CDR1 is LGHNA and CDR2 is YNFKEQ in the germline V gene. This CDR3 is built from 11 residues. With V trimmed by 4 bases and J by 7 bases, 0 bases remained unmatched. CDR3 protein: CASSRDSEAFF. The DNA for the CDR3 is TGTGCCAGCAGCCGGGACAGTGAAGCTTTCTTT.

CDR3 coding DNA: TGTGCCAGCAGTGACCAGGGTTTTAATTCACCCCTCCACTTT. This translates into CASSDQGFNSPLHF. The chain is built from TRBV2 and TRBJ1-6; possibly TRBD1 for D (5 bases). The CDR3 runs 14 residues. The ends were cut back, 3 bases at V and 6 bases at J, with 9 bases in the middle. The germline CDR1 and CDR2 sequences are SNHLY and FYNNEI.

V is TRBV23-1 and J is TRBJ2-2; D is perhaps TRBD1 (6 bases). TRBV23-1 is known as an ORF, though its function is uncertain. Trimming took off 1 base at V and 5 bases at J, with 23 bases between the two ends. The CDR3 is 19 amino acids. The chain's CDR3 is CASSQLVRGRAAYTGELFF. CDR3 coding DNA: TGCGCCAGCAGTCAATTAGTCAGGGGCAGGGCGGCGTATACCGGGGAGCTGTTTTTT.

V usage is TRBV5-1 and J usage is TRBJ1-2; D ambiguous. Germline V gene lookup returns CDR1 SGHRS and CDR2 YFSETQ. V was cut by 4 bases and J by 4 bases, with 14 bases left in between. CDR3 size: 14 residues. DNA of the CDR3: TGCGCCAGCAGCCCGGCACAGCAATTCTATGGCTACACCTTC. Its translation: CASSPAQQFYGYTF.